The 20 T cell receptor beta chains reported below all come from one sample, sequenced in a study of blood T cell repertoires in COVID-19. TCRdb's copy holds only in-frame clones and misses some; the assay was immunoSEQ multiplex PCR. The sample holds under 150,000 clones, roughly 88% seen once. Sequences were obtained from peripheral blood. The receptors originated from a human donor in a cohort sampled during active COVID-19.

The rearrangement uses TRBV4-3 and TRBJ1-1; the match to TRBD1 covers 12 bases. The V segment lost 0 bases and the J segment 6 bases; nucleotides outside the gene matches: 5. The CDR3 has 16 residues. The V gene's germline CDR1 is LGHNA and CDR2 YSLEER. In DNA, the CDR3 is TGCGCCAGCAGCCAAGATTGGGACAGGGGGCTTTCTGAAGCTTTCTTT. Protein product: CASSQDWDRGLSEAFF.

The chain uses TRBV9 and TRBJ1-5; D is undetermined. Trimming removed 4 bases at V and 0 bases at J, with 11 bases between. Germline CDR1 reads SGDLS; CDR2 reads YYNGEE. There are 15 residues in the CDR3. The CDR3 DNA sequence: TGTGCCAGCAGCAGGAGCCGGGATAGCAATCAGCCCCAGCATTTT. Its translation: CASSRSRDSNQPQHF.

The chain has TRBV19 and TRBJ1-1; D not certain. The germline CDR1 and CDR2 sequences are LNHDA and SQIVND (reference sequence). The CDR3 covers 14 residues. Trimming pared 9 bases from V and 1 base from J, leaving 15 bases between. CDR3: CASKRTATNTEAFF. The CDR3 nucleotides are TGTGCCAGCAAGCGGACCGCTACGAACACTGAAGCTTTCTTT.

This rearrangement joins TRBV27 to TRBJ2-2; 11 bases align to TRBD1. Germline values: CDR1 MNHEY, CDR2 SMNVEV (reference sequence). The CDR3 has 13 amino acids. Here the CDR3 reads CGRTGGNTGELFF. CDR3 DNA sequence: TGTGGTCGGACAGGGGGCAACACCGGGGAGCTGTTTTTT.

V usage is TRBV7-9 and J usage is TRBJ1-4; D call uncertain. Trimming took off 2 bases at V and 8 bases at J, with 6 bases between the two ends. Germline lookup yields CDR1 SEHNR and CDR2 FQNEAQ (reference sequence). CDR3 length: 12 amino acids. As DNA, the CDR3 is TGTGCCAGCAGCTTATTGTCAGAAAAACTGTTTTTT. Translation: CASSLLSEKLFF.

The chain employs TRBV4-1 and TRBJ1-5; D call uncertain. V was shortened by 4 bases and J by 7 bases, with 11 bases between the two germline ends. Germline CDR1 and CDR2: MGHRA and YSYEKL. CDR3 length: 13 amino acids. CDR3 loop: CASSLQVEQPQHF. CDR3 nucleotides: TGCGCCAGCAGCCTCCAGGTAGAACAGCCCCAGCATTTT.

The chain carries TRBV19 and TRBJ1-1, with 7 bases identical to TRBD1. The CDR3 has 15 residues. The germline CDR1 and CDR2 sequences are LNHDA and SQIVND (reference sequence). The J segment lost 4 bases and the V segment lost 3 bases, leaving 8 bases of the junction unmatched. DNA of the CDR3: TGTGCCAGTAGTATCCCGGGACAGTCTCTCACTGAAGCTTTCTTT. Residues: CASSIPGQSLTEAFF.

The chain combines TRBV25-1 with TRBJ2-7; 7 bases line up with TRBD1. The CDR3 totals 16 residues. Trimming at V came to 8 bases and at J to 2 bases, leaving 15 bases not matched to a gene. The germline V gene encodes CDR1 MGHDK and CDR2 SYGVNS. The CDR3 DNA reads as TGTGCCAGCCACCCCAGCAAACAGGGGCCAGCCTACGAGCAGTACTTC. Amino acids: CASHPSKQGPAYEQYF.

The rearrangement links TRBV10-3 to TRBJ2-2; 7 nucleotides line up with TRBD1. The germline V gene has CDR1 ENHRY and CDR2 SYGVKD. The CDR3 totals 14 residues. Unmatched junction bases numbered 7, after V lost 6 bases and J lost 6 bases. The CDR3 bases are TGTGCCATCAGCCCCGGGACAGAATCCGGGGAGCTGTTTTTT. This codes for CAISPGTESGELFF.

The CDR3: CASSEFAQGEHTEAFF. CDR3 sequence (DNA): TGTGCCAGCAGTGAATTTGCCCAGGGCGAGCACACTGAAGCTTTCTTT. The chain combines TRBV25-1 with TRBJ1-1, with D perhaps TRBD1 (5 bases). Germline lookup yields CDR1 MGHDK and CDR2 SYGVNS. The CDR3 runs to 16 residues. Trimming removed 1 base at V and 3 bases at J, with 15 bases between.

The rearrangement links TRBV5-8 to TRBJ1-2, with D perhaps matching TRBD1 (5 bases). Germline-derived CDR1 and CDR2 are SGHTS and YDEGEE. The length of the CDR3 is 13 residues. V was clipped by 0 bases and J by 8 bases, with 11 bases between them. The CDR3, as DNA: TGTGCCAGCAGCTTGGGACAGCCTTTGGGCTACACCTTC. It codes for CASSLGQPLGYTF.

The gene calls are TRBV5-1 and TRBJ2-1; TRBD2 aligns across 9 bases. In germline, CDR1 is SGHRS, CDR2 YFSETQ. There are 15 residues in the CDR3. V was clipped by 5 bases and J by 0 bases; unmatched bases: 3. CDR3 loop: CASRVAGDSYNEQFF. Written as DNA, the CDR3 is TGCGCCAGCAGGGTAGCGGGGGACTCCTACAATGAGCAGTTCTTC.

This clone has a single count. The chain uses TRBV6-1 and TRBJ1-1; D call uncertain. From germline, CDR1 is MNHNS and CDR2 SASEGT. The CDR3 consists of 12 residues. V lost 2 bases, J lost 2 bases, and 3 bases lay in between. Here the CDR3 reads CASSETNTEAFF. CDR3 bases: TGTGCCAGCAGTGAAACTAACACTGAAGCTTTCTTT.

This clone came up a few times. The chain couples TRBV10-3 to TRBJ1-6, with D possibly TRBD1 on 6 matching bases. The CDR3 runs 14 residues. The germline V and J ends were trimmed by 0 bases and 7 bases, with 7 bases remaining between them. Per the germline V gene, CDR1 is ENHRY and CDR2 is SYGVKD. The CDR3 region has the DNA TGTGCCATCAGTGAGTCGGGACAAAATTCACCCCTCCACTTT. Protein: CAISESGQNSPLHF.

The rearrangement uses TRBV7-6 and TRBJ1-3, with D possibly TRBD1 on 5 matching bases. This CDR3 has 16 residues. Trimming left V 5 bases short and J 0 bases short, with 14 bases between. Germline CDR1 is SGHVS and CDR2 is FNYEAQ. CDR3 DNA sequence: TGTGCCAGCAGCCCTTACGACAGTCACTCTGGAAACACCATATATTTT. Translated, it gives CASSPYDSHSGNTIYF.

The V and J genes are TRBV7-9 and TRBJ1-3; TRBD1 matches at 7 bases. The CDR3 totals 15 residues. The germline V gene has CDR1 SEHNR and CDR2 FQNEAQ (reference sequence). V trimming: 5 bases; J trimming: 3 bases; junction bases outside the gene matches: 7. The CDR3 bases are TGTGCCAGCAGCCGAGACAGGGTGGTTGGAAACACCATATATTTT. Its translation: CASSRDRVVGNTIYF.

The J gene is TRBJ2-1, the V gene TRBV28; D unresolved. Trimming left V 5 bases short and J 0 bases short, with 5 bases between. This CDR3 contains 13 residues. Germline values: CDR1 MDHEN, CDR2 SYDVKM. The CDR3: CASSLSSYNEQFF. Here the CDR3 DNA reads TGTGCCAGCAGTCTGAGCTCCTACAATGAGCAGTTCTTC.

V and J are TRBV7-6 and TRBJ2-3, with D uncertain. The CDR3 spans 14 residues. V dropped 5 bases and J dropped 4 bases, with 13 bases sitting between them. Germline V gives CDR1 SGHVS, CDR2 FNYEAQ. The CDR3 reads CASSPWAGSDTQYF. The DNA of the CDR3 is TGTGCCAGCAGCCCGTGGGCTGGCTCAGATACGCAGTATTTT.

The genes are TRBV2 and TRBJ1-2; 7 bases map to TRBD1. Losses at the gene ends were 5 bases for V and 1 base for J; bases not matched to a gene: 4. Germline loops: CDR1 SNHLY, CDR2 FYNNEI. CDR3 length: 14 residues. CDR3 protein: CASSLTGLNYGYTF. The DNA for the CDR3 is TGTGCCAGCAGTTTGACAGGGCTTAACTATGGCTACACCTTC.

This rearrangement joins TRBV10-3 to TRBJ2-1; 7 bases line up with TRBD1. Trimming at V came to 7 bases and at J to 5 bases, leaving 8 bases not matched to a gene. This CDR3 has 14 residues. Germline lookup yields CDR1 ENHRY and CDR2 SYGVKD. The CDR3 reads CAINSGTANNEQFF. In nucleotides, the CDR3 is TGTGCCATCAACTCCGGGACAGCCAACAATGAGCAGTTCTTC.